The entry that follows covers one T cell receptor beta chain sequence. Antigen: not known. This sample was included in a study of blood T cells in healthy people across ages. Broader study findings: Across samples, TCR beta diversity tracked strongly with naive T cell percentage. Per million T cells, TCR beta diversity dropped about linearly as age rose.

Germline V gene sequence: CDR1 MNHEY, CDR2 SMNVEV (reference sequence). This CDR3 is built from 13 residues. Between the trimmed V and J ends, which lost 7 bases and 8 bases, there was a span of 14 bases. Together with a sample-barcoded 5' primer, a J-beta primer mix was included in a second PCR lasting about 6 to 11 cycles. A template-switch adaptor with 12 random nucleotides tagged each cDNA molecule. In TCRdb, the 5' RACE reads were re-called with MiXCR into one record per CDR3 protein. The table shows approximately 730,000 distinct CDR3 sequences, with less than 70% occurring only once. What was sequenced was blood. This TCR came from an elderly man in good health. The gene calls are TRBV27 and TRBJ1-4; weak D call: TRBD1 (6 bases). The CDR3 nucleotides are TGTGCCAGCATACAGGGTATCAAGGAAAAACTGTTTTTT. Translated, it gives CASIQGIKEKLFF.